Each of the 13 T cell receptor beta chains below was sequenced from the same sample in a study of T cell responses to AZD1222 COVID-19 vaccine. The assay was immunoSEQ multiplex PCR, and TCRdb's table has in-frame clones only and misses some. The table has about 140,000 clones, approximately 90% seen once. The sequences come from peripheral blood, collected on day 0 of AZD1222 vaccination. The receptor source for this set is an adult in good health.

The chain joins TRBV7-9 to TRBJ2-7; D gene unclear. Germline lookup yields CDR1 SEHNR and CDR2 FQNEAQ (reference sequence). The V and J ends lost 5 bases and 0 bases respectively, with 8 bases between them. CDR3 length: 13 amino acids. CDR3: CASSPPGSYEQYF. CDR3 DNA sequence: TGTGCCAGCAGCCCCCCAGGCTCCTACGAGCAGTACTTC. The entire variable domain, with the rest obtained from reference TRBV7-9 and TRBJ2-7, is as follows: DTGVSQNPRHKITKRGQNVTFRCDPISEHNRLYWYRQTLGQGPEFLTYFQNEAQLEKSRLLSDRFSAERPKGSFSTLEIQRTEQGDSAMYLCASSPPGSYEQYFGPGTRLTVT.

The rearrangement uses TRBV21-1 and TRBJ1-1. TRBV21-1 is classified as a pseudogene. The CDR3 runs to 14 residues. In nucleotides, the CDR3 is TGTGCCAGCAGTGGACGGCCCGGGAACACTGAAGCTTTCTTT. This translates into CASSGRPGNTEAFF.

The chain combines TRBV12-3 or TRBV12-4 with TRBJ1-2; the D gene is possibly TRBD1 (5 bases). This CDR3 contains 13 residues. Trimming took off 7 bases at V and 8 bases at J, with 17 bases between the two ends. For the CDR3, the DNA is TGTGCCAGCACTTGGGACCCCAAAGGGGGCTACACCTTC. This translates into CASTWDPKGGYTF.

The CDR3 sequence is CASSPLDRNYGYTF. The CDR3 DNA reads TGTGCCAGCAGTCCTCTGGACAGGAACTATGGCTACACCTTC. This chain uses TRBV28 with TRBJ1-2; 7 bases match TRBD1. V lost 5 bases, J lost 2 bases, and 5 bases stayed unmatched. Germline loops: CDR1 MDHEN, CDR2 SYDVKM. CDR3 size: 14 residues.

The CDR3: CAWSIGLVQETQYF. As DNA, the CDR3 is TGTGCCTGGAGTATCGGACTGGTGCAAGAGACCCAGTACTTC. The chain is built from TRBV30 and TRBJ2-5; D might be TRBD2 (5 bases). The CDR3 is made up of 14 amino acids. Germline CDR1 GTSNPN, CDR2 SVGIG (reference sequence). V lost 2 bases to trimming and J lost 2 bases, with 12 bases between them.

V usage is TRBV6-4 and J usage is TRBJ1-6; TRBD1 matches 9 bases. The CDR3 length is 15 residues. The V gene end was trimmed by 6 bases and the J gene end by 7 bases; junction bases not matched to a gene: 7. Germline CDR1 is MRHNA and CDR2 is SNTAGT. The chain's CDR3 is CASSQTGGMNSPLHF. Here the CDR3 DNA reads TGTGCCAGCAGCCAGACAGGGGGGATGAATTCACCCCTCCACTTT.

This chain connects TRBV7-8 to TRBJ1-1; 7 bases match TRBD1. J was trimmed by 3 bases and V by 5 bases; bases with no gene match: 3. The CDR3 totals 13 residues. Germline V CDR1 and CDR2: SGHVS, FQNEAQ. The CDR3 reads CASSMGQYTEAFF. CDR3 in DNA: TGTGCCAGCAGCATGGGACAGTACACTGAAGCTTTCTTT.

This sequence joins TRBV4-3 and TRBJ2-1; D perhaps matches TRBD1 (5 bases). The V gene's germline CDR1 is LGHNA and CDR2 YSLEER. Trimming cost V 2 bases and J 5 bases, with 16 bases left between them. The CDR3 is made up of 16 amino acids. The CDR3 nucleotides are TGCGCCAGCAGCCAAATGGGTCGAAGGGGTAACAATGAGCAGTTCTTC. Protein sequence: CASSQMGRRGNNEQFF.

This clone has a single count. The chain links TRBV5-1 to TRBJ2-2; 9 bases map to TRBD1. Germline V gene data show CDR1 as SGHRS and CDR2 as YFSETQ. The V and J ends lost 0 bases and 1 base, in that order; junction bases with no gene match: 4. CDR3 length: 17 amino acids. This CDR3 reads CASSLGPGQGNTGELFF. Here the CDR3 DNA reads TGCGCCAGCAGCTTGGGCCCGGGACAGGGGAACACCGGGGAGCTGTTTTTT.

The V call is TRBV5-1, the J call TRBJ1-6; 7 bases are a match to TRBD1. Looked up from germline, CDR1 is SGHRS and CDR2 is YFSETQ. J gave up 8 bases and V 0 bases, and 8 bases lay outside the gene matches. This CDR3 is 16 amino acids long. The CDR3 reads CASSLAERQGYSPLHF. The CDR3 DNA reads as TGCGCCAGCAGCTTGGCCGAGAGACAGGGCTATTCACCCCTCCACTTT.

The chain links TRBV14 to TRBJ2-3; D not certain. The CDR3 consists of 15 residues. The germline V gene encodes CDR1 SGHDN and CDR2 FVKESK. V shed 4 bases and J shed 0 bases, with 11 bases lying between them. CDR3 sequence (DNA): TGTGCCAGCAGCCCACTGTCCGCTAGCACAGATACGCAGTATTTT. It yields the protein CASSPLSASTDTQYF.

This clone showed up just a few times. This chain connects TRBV7-8 to TRBJ1-5; TRBD1 matches at 8 bases. Trimming at V came to 6 bases and at J to 4 bases, leaving 5 bases not matched to a gene. Germline V gene data show CDR1 as SGHVS and CDR2 as FQNEAQ. There are 14 residues in the CDR3. Here the CDR3 DNA reads TGTGCCAGCAGTCGGGACAGGTGGAATCAGCCCCAGCATTTT. Translation: CASSRDRWNQPQHF. Combining the CDR3 with reference TRBV7-8 and TRBJ1-5 gives the whole variable domain GAGVSQSPRYKVAKRGQDVALRCDPISGHVSLFWYQQALGQGPEFLTYFQNEAQLDKSGLPSDRFFAERPEGSVSTLKIQRTQQEDSAVYLCASSRDRWNQPQHFGDGTRLSIL.

The chain combines TRBV19 with TRBJ2-5; maybe TRBD2 (5 bases). Germline CDR1 is LNHDA and CDR2 is SQIVND (reference sequence). This CDR3 spans 14 amino acids. The V end was cut by 4 bases, the J end by 1 base, with 10 bases between. The CDR3 sequence is CASSRGLVQETQYF. In nucleotides, the CDR3 is TGTGCCAGTAGTAGAGGACTGGTCCAAGAGACCCAGTACTTC.